These 11 T cell receptor beta chains share one sample of origin, sequenced in a study of beta chain features in type 1 diabetes. Expressed TCRB transcripts got sequenced, as all isolated RNA was reverse transcribed. Method: immunoSEQ multiplex PCR; TCRdb's copy keeps in-frame clones and lacks some. Among 400,000 to 500,000 clones listed, approximately 15% were seen once. Sequencing was done on a sample of naive CD4+ T cells from blood. The origin of the receptors is a young man in good health.

The sample holds a few counts of this clone. The genes are TRBV25-1 and TRBJ1-2; the D is unclear. The CDR3 is 13 residues long. Trimming took 2 bases from V and 8 from J, leaving 12 bases between them. The germline V gene has CDR1 MGHDK and CDR2 SYGVNS. The CDR3 here is CASSEGDLGGYTF. The CDR3 bases are TGTGCCAGCAGTGAAGGGGATCTGGGAGGCTACACCTTC.

This clone was found a few times. The rearrangement joins TRBV27 to TRBJ2-5; D gene ambiguous. There are 16 residues in the CDR3. V was clipped by 5 bases and J by 2 bases, with 18 bases between them. CDR1 and CDR2 from the germline V gene are MNHEY and SMNVEV (reference sequence). The chain's CDR3 is CASSPPTHRLQETQYF. The DNA of the CDR3 is TGTGCCAGCAGTCCTCCAACACACCGACTTCAAGAGACCCAGTACTTC.

This chain connects TRBV4-3 to TRBJ2-3, with D perhaps matching TRBD2 (5 bases). CDR1 is LGHNA and CDR2 is YSLEER in the germline V gene. The CDR3 length is 16 residues. V dropped 2 bases and J dropped 0 bases, with 12 bases sitting between them. The CDR3 region has the DNA TGCGCCAGCAGCCAAAGCTTGGCGGGTAGCACAGATACGCAGTATTTT. The encoded protein is CASSQSLAGSTDTQYF.

This chain uses TRBV4-3 with TRBJ2-2, with 8 positions matching TRBD2. The germline gives CDR1 LGHNA, CDR2 YSLEER. Losses at the gene ends were 1 base for V and 2 bases for J; bases not matched to a gene: 9. CDR3 length: 18 residues. CDR3 DNA: TGCGCCAGCAGCCAAGCCCCAAAAGCGGGAGCCAACACCGGGGAGCTGTTTTTT. Residues: CASSQAPKAGANTGELFF.

The chain links TRBV18 to TRBJ2-6, with D perhaps matching TRBD2 (5 bases). The length of the CDR3 is 16 residues. V lost 5 bases and J lost 0, with 11 bases in between. The germline V gene has CDR1 KGHSH and CDR2 LQKENI. The CDR3 region has the DNA TGTGCCAGCTCAAGAGGGCAGCCCTCTGGGGCCAACGTCCTGACTTTC. This translates into CASSRGQPSGANVLTF. The full variable domain, its missing parts supplied by reference TRBV18 and TRBJ2-6, is NAGVMQNPRHLVRRRGQEARLRCSPMKGHSHVYWYRQLPEEGLKFMVYLQKENIIDESGMPKERFSAEFPKEGPSILRIQQVVRGDSAAYFCASSRGQPSGANVLTFGAGSRLTVL.

The sample holds a few counts of this clone. J is TRBJ1-1 and V is TRBV6-5; D might be TRBD1 (6 bases). The CDR3 is 15 residues long. Looked up from germline, CDR1 is MNHEY and CDR2 is SVGAGI. V shed 0 bases and J shed 0 bases, with 8 bases lying between them. DNA for the CDR3: TGTGCCAGCAGTTACTCGGCAGGGGTGAACACTGAAGCTTTCTTT. Translation gives CASSYSAGVNTEAFF.

J is TRBJ1-1 and V is TRBV29-1; tentative D call: TRBD1 (5 bases). This CDR3 is built from 14 residues. The V gene's germline CDR1 is SQVTM and CDR2 ANQGSEA. The ends were cut back, 4 bases at V and 6 bases at J, with 18 bases in the middle. CDR3 region: CSVALTWDVPEAFF. The CDR3 coding sequence is TGCAGCGTTGCGCTGACGTGGGACGTTCCTGAAGCTTTCTTT.

This chain links TRBV4-3 with TRBJ2-5, with TRBD2 matching 8 bases. The CDR3 spans 16 residues. With 0 bases clipped from V and 5 bases from J, the junction kept 8 bases outside the gene matches. CDR1 is LGHNA, CDR2 YSLEER, per germline. The CDR3 region has the DNA TGCGCCAGCAGCCAAGATATGTGGCGCGGGAGGGAGACCCAGTACTTC. Protein product: CASSQDMWRGRETQYF.

V usage is TRBV7-2 and J usage is TRBJ2-5, with D hard to call. Germline V gene lookup returns CDR1 SGHTA and CDR2 FQGNSA. The CDR3 length is 11 residues. Trimming left V 0 bases short and J 8 bases short, with 4 bases between. CDR3 coding DNA: TGTGCCAGCAGCTTAGCCCCCACCCAGTACTTC. This sequence encodes CASSLAPTQYF.

This clone was picked up a small number of times. The V gene is TRBV5-4, the J gene TRBJ2-6; a weak D match, TRBD2 (6 bases). Trimming cost V 4 bases and J 0 bases, with 14 bases left between them. This CDR3 comprises 17 residues. CDR1 and CDR2 from the germline V gene are SGHNT and YYREEE (reference sequence). CDR3 sequence (DNA): TGTGCCAGCAGCCTCTCTGGAGGGTTCTCTGGGGCCAACGTCCTGACTTTC. Translated, it gives CASSLSGGFSGANVLTF.

This clone was found a few times. The V gene is TRBV5-1, the J gene TRBJ2-3; 9 bases are shared with TRBD1. The CDR3 length is 15 residues. Per the germline V gene, CDR1 is SGHRS and CDR2 is YFSETQ. V was clipped by 0 bases and J by 1 base; unmatched bases: 0. CDR3 region: CASSLGTGGTDTQYF. CDR3 sequence (DNA): TGCGCCAGCAGCTTGGGGACAGGGGGCACAGATACGCAGTATTTT.